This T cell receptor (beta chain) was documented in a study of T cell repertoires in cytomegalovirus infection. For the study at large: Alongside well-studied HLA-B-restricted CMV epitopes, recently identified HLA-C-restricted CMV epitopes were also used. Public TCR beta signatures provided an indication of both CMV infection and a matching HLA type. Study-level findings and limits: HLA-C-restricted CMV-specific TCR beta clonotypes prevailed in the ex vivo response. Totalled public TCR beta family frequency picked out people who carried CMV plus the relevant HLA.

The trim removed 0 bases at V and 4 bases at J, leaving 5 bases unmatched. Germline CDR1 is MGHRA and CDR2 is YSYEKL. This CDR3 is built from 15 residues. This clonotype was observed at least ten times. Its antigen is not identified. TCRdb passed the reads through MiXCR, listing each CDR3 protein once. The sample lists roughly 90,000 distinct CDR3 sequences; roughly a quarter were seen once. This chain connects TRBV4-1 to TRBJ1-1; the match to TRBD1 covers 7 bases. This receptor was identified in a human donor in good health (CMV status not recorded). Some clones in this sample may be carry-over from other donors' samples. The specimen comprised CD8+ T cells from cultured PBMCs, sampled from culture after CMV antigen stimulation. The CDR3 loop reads CASSQDNRGGTEAFF. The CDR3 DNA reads TGCGCCAGCAGCCAAGATAACAGGGGTGGCACTGAAGCTTTCTTT.